This T cell receptor (beta chain) was identified during a study of blood T cells in healthy people across ages. The germline gives CDR1 SQVTM, CDR2 ANQGSEA. The V and J ends lost 4 bases and 3 bases respectively, with 7 bases between them. This CDR3 has 11 residues. In this sample, this clonotype turned up many times. Each sample provided at least 5.5 micrograms of extracted total RNA. For the second PCR, which ran for roughly 6 to 12 cycles, a sample-barcoded 5' primer and a J-beta primer mix were used. Each CDR3 protein gets one entry after TCRdb re-called the 5' RACE reads with MiXCR. The sample comprises hundreds of thousands of distinct CDR3 sequences, less than 35% of which are singletons, and less than 20% rests with the top ten.

The TCR comes from a woman older than 75 in good health. Sample: blood. This chain connects TRBV29-1 to TRBJ2-7; D call uncertain. DNA of the CDR3: TGCAGCGTTGCAATCGGCTACGAGCAGTACTTC. It specifies CSVAIGYEQYF.